This T cell receptor (beta chain) appears in the sequencing data of a study of T-cell memory formation after mild COVID-19 (dated by TCRdb to the early 2020s). Background for the entire study: Most TCR sequence clusters were specific to one of the two donors. In two donors, T-cell clones that expanded and contracted after mild COVID-19 were tracked by sequencing TCRalpha and TCRbeta repertoires over time. Two young, previously healthy adult volunteers made up the cohort, one male and one female. Overall results and qualifications from the work: Contracting CD4+ clones turned up mainly in the CM and EM memory subsets, whereas EMRA was where CD8+ clones were enriched. The study included only a couple of mild cases, and larger cohorts that include severe cases with pre-infection samples were judged to be necessary. Some responding clones were detected in pre-infection memory, suggesting pre-existing cross-reactive memory T cells joined the SARS-CoV-2 response. From day 15 to 85, contracting clones showed balanced CD4/CD8 phenotypes, whereas a second wave of clones that expanded from day 15 to 37 leaned towards CD4+. Whether the second-wave clones peaking on day 37 were SARS-CoV-2 specific was not confirmed.

TCRdb lists the instrument as Illumina NovaSeq 6000. TCRalpha and TCRbeta cDNA libraries were built by 5'RACE with constant-segment primers, adding sample barcodes and unique molecular identifiers. Trizol reagent was used to extract RNA from every sample. Library amplification was performed in two PCR steps, and a second sample barcode and Illumina TruSeq adapters were introduced in the second step. Sequencing of libraries was performed on an Illumina NovaSeq with 2 x 150 bp paired-end reads. The original methods were these. With migec v1.2.7, reads were demultiplexed and then collapsed into UMI-guided consensus sequences. Using mixcr v2.1.11, the UMI consensuses were aligned to TRA and TRB V and J templates and assembled into clonotypes. Clonotypes were classified as expanded or contracted when called significant by both edgeR and NoisET, with noise models trained on biological replicates. For edgeR calls, the thresholds were a false discovery rate-adjusted p below 0.01 and a log2 fold-change of 1. As an exploratory analysis of dynamics, PCA with hierarchical clustering was applied to max-normalized trajectories of the 1000 most abundant clonotypes. Separately sequenced CD4+ and CD8+ repertoires were used to assign a CD4 or CD8 phenotype to each responding clone. TCRdb reanalyzed the raw reads on its own, using fastp at Q25 for trimming and MiXCR for clone calling, and kept in-frame beta chains. Entries that share a CDR3 protein sequence are merged under the most common genes and DNA. These V and J calls originate from TCRdb's pipeline instead of the authors' own analysis. A total of roughly 480,000 distinct CDR3 sequences appear in this sample, about 23% of them only once. Together, the top ten hold around 13% of the sample.

This clonotype has only a few counts. Its antigen target is currently unknown. Base qualities were left out, and no much larger clone turns up one base away. V was cut back by 6 bases and J by 9 bases, leaving a gap of 18 bases between them. The CDR3 contains 14 residues, cysteine and phenylalanine counted. Of the read, only the CDR3 DNA is kept; its 42 bases are in frame from base 1. Looking up the germline V gene yields CDR1 SNHLY and CDR2 FYNNEI. Ficoll-Paque density gradient centrifugation was the method used to isolate PBMCs. The TCR originated in an adult woman who had mild COVID-19 (a few samples of this study predate the infection). The sample titles of this study are shuffled in the database, so cell type and time point are left out; the donor was told from shared clones. The material sequenced was PBMCs or a T cell subset sorted from them (not recorded which). The V and J genes are TRBV2 and TRBJ2-1; tentative D gene TRBD2, with 6 bases matching. At the DNA level, the sequence is TGTGCCAGCAGCACCGGGACTGGCTCTGGTGAGCAGTTCTTC. It translates as CASSTGTGSGEQFF.